The entry below gives a single T cell receptor (beta chain) sequence along with its context. The antigen it recognizes is unknown. Base qualities are not recorded, but no much larger clone differs from it by a single base. The source of the sample is a study of blood T cell repertoires in COVID-19 (dated by TCRdb to 2020 to 2021). As for the study more broadly: Samples covering the acute and convalescent phases of COVID-19 were provided by collaborators in the United States, Italy and Spain. Sample metadata almost always included a de-identified subject ID, COVID-19 status, age in years and sex. HLA class I and class II types, where available, came from metadata supplied by the sample provider rather than from assay-based typing. The prospective study material was composed of cDNA or gDNA derived from T cells, B-cell-depleted T cells, or PBMCs. The repertoires were released in a freely available public database intended as a resource for research on the immune response to SARS-CoV-2. The dataset comprised deeply sampled blood TCRbeta repertoires from subjects exposed to, actively infected with, or recovered from COVID-19. The samples were drawn from two sources: the first 160 participants of the ongoing ImmuneRACE study, and 1,254 subjects contributed by 6 global collaborators.

Points the paper makes about the study in general: How much clinical and demographic metadata was included differed by source and by participant, and the metadata was provided uncurated.

Each collaborating institution followed its own protocols to collect whole blood in K2EDTA tubes. For TCRbeta analysis, collaborators shipped samples as frozen whole blood, isolated PBMCs, or DNA extracted from either of those sample types. TCRbeta CDR3 regions were amplified from genomic DNA using the immunoSEQ Assay, a bias-controlled multiplex PCR. From the authors' description of their analysis: The number of nucleated cells in each sample was estimated by amplification of reference gene primers within the assay. Sequence reads were collapsed and filtered to measure the absolute abundance of every unique TCRbeta CDR3 rearrangement. For each sample, productive Simpson clonality was calculated by taking the square root of Simpson's diversity index across productive rearrangements. Entries here come from immuneACCESS through TCRdb and include only in-frame sequences with V and J called. Some clones fail to appear in such tables; in the studies checked, an unresolved V gene covers under half of the shortfall, and the cause of the remainder is unknown. For V, J and clone size, that table is used; D and trimming come from the DNA. The sample records fewer than 300,000 clones, less than 90% of which are singletons. Around 2.5% of the sample rests with the top ten.

For CDR1 and CDR2, the germline V gene (reference sequence) lists LNHDA and SQIVND. Spanning cysteine to phenylalanine, the CDR3 consists of 12 amino acids. Left in the record is the CDR3 DNA by itself, 36 bases read in frame from the first base. Between the V and J ends, shortened by 4 bases and 4 bases respectively, the junction contains 5 bases. The chain is assembled from TRBV19 and TRBJ2-1; the D gene remains uncertain. The sequencing input was peripheral blood. The sequence was collected from a woman aged 70-85 years with active or convalescent COVID-19. This receptor carries the CDR3 CASSKAYNEQFF. The DNA is TGTGCCAGTAGTAAAGCGTACAATGAGCAGTTCTTC.